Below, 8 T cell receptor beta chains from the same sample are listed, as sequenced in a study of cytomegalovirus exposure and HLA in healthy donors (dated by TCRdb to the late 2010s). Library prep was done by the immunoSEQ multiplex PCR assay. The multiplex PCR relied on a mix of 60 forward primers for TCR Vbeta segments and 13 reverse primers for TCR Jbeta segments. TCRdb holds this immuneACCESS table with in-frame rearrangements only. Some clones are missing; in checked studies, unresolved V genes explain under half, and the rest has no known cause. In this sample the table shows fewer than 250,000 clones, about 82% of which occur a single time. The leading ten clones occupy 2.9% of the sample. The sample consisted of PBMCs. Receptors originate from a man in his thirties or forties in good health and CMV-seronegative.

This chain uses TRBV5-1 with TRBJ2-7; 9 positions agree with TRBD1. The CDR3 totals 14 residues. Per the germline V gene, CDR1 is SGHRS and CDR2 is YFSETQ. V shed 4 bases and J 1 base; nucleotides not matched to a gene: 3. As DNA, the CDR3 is TGCGCCAGCAGCGCCGGGACAGGGTCCTACGAGCAGTACTTC. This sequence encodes CASSAGTGSYEQYF.

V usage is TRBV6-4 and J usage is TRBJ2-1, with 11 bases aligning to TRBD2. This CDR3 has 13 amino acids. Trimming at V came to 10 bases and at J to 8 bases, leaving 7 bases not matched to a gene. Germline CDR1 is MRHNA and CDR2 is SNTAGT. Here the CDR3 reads CAIQTSGGYEQFF. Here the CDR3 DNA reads TGTGCCATACAAACTAGCGGGGGATATGAGCAGTTCTTC.

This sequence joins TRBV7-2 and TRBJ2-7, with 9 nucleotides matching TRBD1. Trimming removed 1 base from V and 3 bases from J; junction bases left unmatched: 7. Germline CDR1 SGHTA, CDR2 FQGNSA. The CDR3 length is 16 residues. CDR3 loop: CASSLGGGTGRYEQYF. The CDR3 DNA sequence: TGTGCCAGCAGCTTAGGAGGGGGGACAGGGCGCTACGAGCAGTACTTC.

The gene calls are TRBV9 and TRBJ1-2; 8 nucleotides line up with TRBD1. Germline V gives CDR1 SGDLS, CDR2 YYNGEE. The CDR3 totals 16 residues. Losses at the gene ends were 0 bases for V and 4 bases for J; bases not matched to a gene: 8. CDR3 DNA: TGTGCCAGCAGCGTAGAGGCCGCAGGGGGCTTCTATGGCTACACCTTC. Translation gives CASSVEAAGGFYGYTF.

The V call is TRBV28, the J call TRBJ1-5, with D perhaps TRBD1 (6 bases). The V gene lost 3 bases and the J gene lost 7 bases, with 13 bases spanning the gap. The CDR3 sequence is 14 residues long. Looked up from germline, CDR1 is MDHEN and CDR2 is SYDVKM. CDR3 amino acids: CASSFEQGAQPQHF. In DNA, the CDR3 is TGTGCCAGCAGTTTTGAACAGGGTGCCCAGCCCCAGCATTTT.

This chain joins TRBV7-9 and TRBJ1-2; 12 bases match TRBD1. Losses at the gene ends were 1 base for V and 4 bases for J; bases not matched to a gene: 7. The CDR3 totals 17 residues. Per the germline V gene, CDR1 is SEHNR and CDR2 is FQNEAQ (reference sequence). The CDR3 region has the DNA TGTGCCAGCAGCTTAGGTGGGACAGGGGGCAAAGGCTATGGCTACACCTTC. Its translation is CASSLGGTGGKGYGYTF.

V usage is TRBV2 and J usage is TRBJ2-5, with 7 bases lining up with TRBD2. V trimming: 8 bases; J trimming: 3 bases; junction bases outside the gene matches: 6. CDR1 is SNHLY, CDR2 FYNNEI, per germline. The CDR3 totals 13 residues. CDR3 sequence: CASGAGREETQYF. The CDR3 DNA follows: TGTGCCAGCGGAGCAGGGAGGGAAGAGACCCAGTACTTC.

The CDR3 spells CASSLVGLAGVSTDTQYF. CDR3 bases: TGCGCCAGCAGCTTGGTGGGACTAGCGGGGGTTAGCACAGATACGCAGTATTTT. The chain joins TRBV5-1 to TRBJ2-3; 14 bases map to TRBD2. CDR1 and CDR2 from the germline V gene are SGHRS and YFSETQ. The junction had 3 bases not matched to a gene; V was cut back by 0 bases and J by 0 bases. The CDR3 runs 18 residues.